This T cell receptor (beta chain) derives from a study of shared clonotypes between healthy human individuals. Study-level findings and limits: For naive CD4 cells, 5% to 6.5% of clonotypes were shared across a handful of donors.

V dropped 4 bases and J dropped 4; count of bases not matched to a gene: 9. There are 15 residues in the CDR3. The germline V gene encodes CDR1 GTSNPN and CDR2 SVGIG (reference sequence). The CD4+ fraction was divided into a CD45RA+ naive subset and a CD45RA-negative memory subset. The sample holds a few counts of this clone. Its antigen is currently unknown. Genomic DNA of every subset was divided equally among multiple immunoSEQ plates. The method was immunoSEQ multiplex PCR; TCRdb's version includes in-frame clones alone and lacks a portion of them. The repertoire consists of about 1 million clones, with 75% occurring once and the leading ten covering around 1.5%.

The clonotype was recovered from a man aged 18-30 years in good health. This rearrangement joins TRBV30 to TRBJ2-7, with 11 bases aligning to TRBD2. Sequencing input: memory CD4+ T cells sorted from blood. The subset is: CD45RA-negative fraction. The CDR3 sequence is CAWTYAGTSGYEQYF. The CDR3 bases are TGTGCCTGGACCTACGCCGGGACTAGCGGTTACGAGCAGTACTTC. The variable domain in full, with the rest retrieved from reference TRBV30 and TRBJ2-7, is SQTIHQWPATLVQPVGSPLSLECTVEGTSNPNLYWYRQAAGRGLQLLFYSVGIGQISSEVPQNLSASRPQDRQFILSSKKLLLSDSGFYLCAWTYAGTSGYEQYFGPGTRLTVT.